These 18 T cell receptor beta chains came from one sample sequenced in a study of cytomegalovirus exposure and HLA in healthy donors. Assay: immunoSEQ multiplex PCR; the TCRdb copy retains only in-frame clones and omits some. The sample yields 71,000 or so clones, around 93% seen once. The specimen was PBMCs. The source of these receptors is a woman younger than 30 in good health and CMV-seronegative.

The V and J genes are TRBV5-6 and TRBJ1-2, with TRBD1 matching over 9 bases. Per germline, CDR1 SGHDT and CDR2 YYEEEE. V trimming: 4 bases; J trimming: 8 bases; junction bases outside the gene matches: 6. This CDR3 region has 13 residues. The CDR3 DNA is TGTGCCAGCAGCGAGGGACAGGGTGTCGGCTACACCTTC. Its translation: CASSEGQGVGYTF.

The rearrangement joins TRBV15 to TRBJ1-4; possibly TRBD1 for D (5 bases). The V end lost 0 bases, the J end lost 4 bases, and 12 bases lay between the germline ends. The CDR3 length is 16 residues. Looked up from germline, CDR1 is LNHNV and CDR2 is YYDKDF (reference sequence). The CDR3 reads CATSRDQVQDNEKLFF. For the CDR3, the DNA is TGTGCCACCAGCAGAGATCAGGTACAGGATAATGAAAAACTGTTTTTT.

The V gene is TRBV5-6, the J gene TRBJ2-1; D not certain. This CDR3 is built from 17 residues. The germline V gene encodes CDR1 SGHDT and CDR2 YYEEEE. The V gene lost 4 bases and the J gene lost 7 bases, with 24 bases spanning the gap. CDR3 residues: CASSPPNGLQRRNEQFF. The CDR3 DNA reads TGTGCCAGCAGCCCCCCTAACGGGTTGCAACGGCGGAATGAGCAGTTCTTC.

The genes are TRBV5-1 and TRBJ1-1, with TRBD1 identical over 7 bases. V was pared by 4 bases and J by 0 bases, with 9 bases of the junction left unmatched. This CDR3 comprises 16 residues. The V gene's germline CDR1 is SGHRS and CDR2 YFSETQ. For the CDR3, the DNA is TGCGCCAGCAGCCGGACAGGAGGGGGAATGAACACTGAAGCTTTCTTT. It is translated as CASSRTGGGMNTEAFF.

The chain recombines TRBV4-3 with TRBJ2-3; D is possibly TRBD2 (5 bases). Per germline, CDR1 LGHNA and CDR2 YSLEER. V was trimmed by 1 base and J by 4 bases, leaving 9 bases between them. CDR3 size: 14 residues. The CDR3 coding sequence is TGCGCCAGCAGCCAAGGCGAGAGGGCAGATACGCAGTATTTT. Translating it yields CASSQGERADTQYF.

This clone was seen a handful of times. This rearrangement joins TRBV5-6 to TRBJ2-7, with D hard to call. The V end lost 0 bases, the J end lost 2 bases, and 6 bases lay between the germline ends. Germline V lookup: CDR1 SGHDT, CDR2 YYEEEE. The CDR3 consists of 13 residues. CDR3 DNA sequence: TGTGCCAGCAGCTTGGGGCCTGCCTACGAGCAGTACTTC. Protein: CASSLGPAYEQYF. Combining the CDR3 with reference TRBV5-6 and TRBJ2-7 gives the whole variable domain DAGVTQSPTHLIKTRGQQVTLRCSPKSGHDTVSWYQQALGQGPQFIFQYYEEEERQRGNFPDRFSGHQFPNYSSELNVNALLLGDSALYLCASSLGPAYEQYFGPGTRLTVT.

This clone occurred once. This chain connects TRBV6-6 to TRBJ1-1; D gene ambiguous. This CDR3 contains 13 residues. The V gene's germline CDR1 is MNHNY and CDR2 SVGAGI (reference sequence). The ends were cut back, 2 bases at V and 6 bases at J, with 10 bases in the middle. The CDR3 DNA is TGTGCCAGCAGTTACCGCGGACTCTCTGAAGCTTTCTTT. Its translation is CASSYRGLSEAFF.

This rearrangement joins TRBV10-2 to TRBJ2-3; 13 nucleotides match TRBD2. The ends lost 8 bases at V and 3 bases at J; junction bases unmatched: 2. Germline V CDR1 and CDR2: WSHSY, SAAADI. The length of the CDR3 is 14 residues. This chain's CDR3 is CASGLAGVTDTQYF. CDR3 DNA: TGCGCCAGCGGACTAGCGGGAGTGACAGATACGCAGTATTTT.

This chain uses TRBV28 with TRBJ1-4, with D perhaps matching TRBD1 (5 bases). V lost 2 bases, J lost 6 bases, and 10 bases lay in between. The germline gives CDR1 MDHEN, CDR2 SYDVKM. The CDR3 is made up of 14 amino acids. CDR3: CASSLTGRYEKLFF. DNA of the CDR3: TGTGCCAGCAGTTTAACAGGACGGTATGAAAAACTGTTTTTT.

This clone was seen just once. The chain couples TRBV5-5 to TRBJ2-1; a possible D gene is TRBD2 (5 bases). V gave up 3 bases and J gave up 3 bases, with 16 bases separating them. Germline V lookup: CDR1 SGHKS, CDR2 YYEKEE (reference sequence). The CDR3 extends over 16 amino acids. The CDR3 DNA sequence: TGTGCCAGCAGCTGGGCTCCTAGCTCCCTCTACAATGAGCAGTTCTTC. Its protein is CASSWAPSSLYNEQFF.

V usage is TRBV5-1 and J usage is TRBJ2-2; TRBD2 might be the D (6 bases). This CDR3 spans 13 amino acids. V lost 5 bases and J 6 bases, leaving 11 bases between the germline ends. CDR1 is SGHRS, CDR2 YFSETQ, per germline. CDR3 sequence: CASRPSGAGELFF. The CDR3 bases are TGCGCCAGCAGGCCTTCGGGGGCCGGGGAGCTGTTTTTT.

The CDR3 here is CASSYRAGASGFF. DNA of the CDR3: TGTGCCAGCAGTTACAGGGCGGGGGCTAGCGGGTTCTTC. This chain links TRBV6-5 with TRBJ2-1, with a weak D call TRBD2 (7 bases). V was pared by 2 bases and J by 15 bases, with 17 bases between. The CDR3 extends over 13 amino acids. CDR1 is MNHEY, CDR2 SVGAGI, per germline.

The rearrangement uses TRBV18 and TRBJ1-5, with D possibly matching TRBD1 (5 bases). CDR1 KGHSH and CDR2 LQKENI come from the germline V gene. The CDR3 is 18 residues long. V lost 6 bases and J lost 0, with 21 bases in between. In nucleotides, the CDR3 is TGTGCCAGCTCCCAGCTACCAGTCGACAGCGATAGCAATCAGCCCCAGCATTTT. This encodes CASSQLPVDSDSNQPQHF. The full variable domain, with the rest looked up from reference TRBV18 and TRBJ1-5, is NAGVMQNPRHLVRRRGQEARLRCSPMKGHSHVYWYRQLPEEGLKFMVYLQKENIIDESGMPKERFSAEFPKEGPSILRIQQVVRGDSAAYFCASSQLPVDSDSNQPQHFGDGTRLSIL.

The chain is built from TRBV2 and TRBJ2-7; 9 nucleotides line up with TRBD1. Per germline, CDR1 SNHLY and CDR2 FYNNEI. Trimming removed 6 bases from V and 6 bases from J; junction bases left unmatched: 15. The CDR3 contains 16 residues. This CDR3 is CASSRMRDRENGEQYF. In DNA, the CDR3 is TGTGCCAGCAGCAGAATGCGGGACAGGGAGAATGGCGAGCAGTACTTC.

The chain employs TRBV6-4 and TRBJ1-2; TRBD1 is a possible D gene (5 bases). Germline values: CDR1 MRHNA, CDR2 SNTAGT. This CDR3 has 13 amino acids. The V end was cut by 2 bases, the J end by 7 bases, with 11 bases between. CDR3 coding DNA: TGTGCCAGCAGTGACGAGCAGGGCGCTGGCTACACCTTC. Encoded protein: CASSDEQGAGYTF.

The chain uses TRBV4-2 and TRBJ1-2; D is possibly TRBD1 (6 bases). The CDR3 length is 15 residues. Looked up from germline, CDR1 is LGHNA and CDR2 is YNFKEQ. V shed 2 bases and J shed 5 bases, with 15 bases lying between them. Written as DNA, the CDR3 is TGTGCCAGCAGCCAATTAGGGGGGGGCGATTATGGCTACACCTTC. It yields the protein CASSQLGGGDYGYTF.

CDR3 in DNA: TGTGCCAGCAGCCAAGATTCGGGGACCGGGGAGCTGTTTTTT. This gives the protein CASSQDSGTGELFF. This rearrangement joins TRBV4-2 to TRBJ2-2, with D possibly TRBD2 on 5 matching bases. Germline CDR1 is LGHNA and CDR2 is YNFKEQ. Trimming shortened V by 0 bases and J by 5 bases, and 7 bases separated the two germline ends. The CDR3 sequence is 14 residues long.

V gene TRBV6-4 combines with J gene TRBJ2-3; 13 bases agree with TRBD2. The germline gives CDR1 MRHNA, CDR2 SNTAGT. With V trimmed by 6 bases and J by 6 bases, 6 bases remained unmatched. This CDR3 region has 15 residues. The DNA of the CDR3 is TGTGCCAGCAGCGCCGGACTAGCGGGAGTTGATACGCAGTATTTT. Translating gives CASSAGLAGVDTQYF.